Reported below is one TCR beta chain. Its antigen is undetermined. MiXCR, run by TCRdb on the reads, gives a single entry per CDR3 protein. Altogether hundreds of thousands of distinct CDR3 sequences are present, about a third being singletons, with the ten largest covering around 2.8%. The data were taken from a study of T cell repertoires in cytomegalovirus infection. Study-wide context: It can be stated that public TCR beta signatures indicated CMV infection as well as a matching HLA type.

General observations from the study: Of the TCR beta families, the public ones yielded a cumulative frequency that identified carriers of CMV plus the relevant HLA. HLA-C-restricted, CMV-specific TCR beta clonotypes were dominant ex vivo.

This receptor was taken from a human donor in good health (CMV status not recorded). Some clones in this sample may be carry-over from other donors' samples. The material sequenced was PBMCs.

In DNA, the CDR3 is TGTGCCAGCAGTGGTCAGGACTGGACCTACGAGCAGTACTTC. Protein product: CASSGQDWTYEQYF. V usage is TRBV2 and J usage is TRBJ2-7; perhaps TRBD2 as D (5 bases). CDR3 length: 14 residues. The ends were cut back, 4 bases at V and 2 bases at J, with 12 bases in the middle. The germline V gene has CDR1 SNHLY and CDR2 FYNNEI.